Shown below are 14 T cell receptor beta chains from a single sample sequenced in a study of cytomegalovirus exposure and HLA in healthy donors. The PCR was carried out with 60 Vbeta primers and 13 Jbeta primers. The method was immunoSEQ multiplex PCR; TCRdb's version includes in-frame clones alone and lacks a portion of them. Here the sample spans about 200,000 clones, 79% being singletons. Input material: PBMCs. Receptors originate from a girl aged 10 to 17 in good health and CMV-seropositive.

The chain recombines TRBV7-7 with TRBJ2-2; TRBD2 aligns across 10 bases. Trimming removed 4 bases from V and 1 base from J; junction bases left unmatched: 6. This CDR3 contains 17 residues. CDR1 SSHAT and CDR2 FNYEAQ come from the germline V gene (reference sequence). CDR3 loop: CASSCRSGGKNTGELFF. DNA for the CDR3: TGTGCCAGCAGCTGCCGTAGCGGGGGGAAGAACACCGGGGAGCTGTTTTTT.

V usage is TRBV27 and J usage is TRBJ2-7; 9 nucleotides match TRBD2. J was trimmed by 2 bases and V by 3 bases; bases with no gene match: 5. This CDR3 is 15 amino acids long. Germline CDR1 is MNHEY and CDR2 is SMNVEV (reference sequence). The CDR3 nucleotides read TGTGCCAGCAGTTTTGGAGCGGGGGGAACCTACGAGCAGTACTTC. This sequence encodes CASSFGAGGTYEQYF.

This clone was found once. This chain joins TRBV4-3 and TRBJ1-6, with 9 bases matching TRBD1. Germline V lookup: CDR1 LGHNA, CDR2 YSLEER. V shed 1 base and J 9 bases; nucleotides not matched to a gene: 10. The CDR3 has 17 residues. The CDR3 DNA is TGCGCCAGCAGCCAAGGCCCCGGGACAGGGTTATTTTCACCCCTCCACTTT. Translating gives CASSQGPGTGLFSPLHF.

The chain is built from TRBV6-1 and TRBJ2-3, with 7 bases identical to TRBD2. V lost 3 bases, J lost 4 bases, and 7 bases stayed unmatched. The CDR3 consists of 15 residues. Germline CDR1 MNHNS, CDR2 SASEGT. CDR3 sequence (DNA): TGTGCCAGCAGTGATGGTAGCGGGCAATCAGATACGCAGTATTTT. This sequence encodes CASSDGSGQSDTQYF.

The chain is built from TRBV5-1 and TRBJ2-4; 7 nucleotides align to TRBD1. The CDR3 extends over 15 amino acids. V trimming: 0 bases; J trimming: 2 bases; junction bases outside the gene matches: 2. Per the germline V gene, CDR1 is SGHRS and CDR2 is YFSETQ. CDR3 sequence: CASSLEQGTKNIQYF. The CDR3 DNA follows: TGCGCCAGCAGCTTGGAACAGGGGACCAAAAACATTCAGTACTTC.

The rearrangement joins TRBV5-8 to TRBJ2-5; TRBD2 agrees at 8 bases. CDR3 length: 14 amino acids. Per germline, CDR1 SGHTS and CDR2 YDEGEE. V dropped 0 bases and J dropped 4; count of bases not matched to a gene: 2. CDR3 region: CASSLGLATETQYF. The CDR3, as DNA: TGTGCCAGCAGCTTGGGACTAGCGACAGAGACCCAGTACTTC.

This clone was counted only a few times. The CDR3 DNA sequence: TGTGCCAGCAGCTTGGATCAGGGTCCCTATGGCTACACCTTC. This codes for CASSLDQGPYGYTF. V is TRBV5-4 and J is TRBJ1-2, with D maybe TRBD1 (5 bases). Germline assignment: CDR1 SGHNT and CDR2 YYREEE (reference sequence). The CDR3 length is 14 residues. The V and J ends lost 0 bases and 4 bases respectively, with 10 bases between them.

The rearrangement uses TRBV19 and TRBJ1-1; 9 bases agree with TRBD1. CDR1 and CDR2 (germline): LNHDA, SQIVND (reference sequence). With V trimmed by 5 bases and J by 0 bases, 7 bases remained unmatched. The CDR3 extends over 16 amino acids. The CDR3 loop reads CASSPWTGALNTEAFF. In nucleotides, the CDR3 is TGTGCCAGTAGTCCTTGGACAGGGGCTCTGAACACTGAAGCTTTCTTT.

The chain couples TRBV11-3 to TRBJ1-2; 7 nucleotides align to TRBD1. The V and J ends lost 0 bases and 8 bases, in that order; junction bases with no gene match: 6. The CDR3 is 14 amino acids. The germline gives CDR1 SGHNT, CDR2 YENEEA. CDR3 DNA: TGTGCCAGCAGCTTAGAGAGACAGGGTTTCGGCTACACCTTC. Protein product: CASSLERQGFGYTF.

The V and J genes are TRBV6-6 and TRBJ1-1; TRBD1 is a possible D gene (6 bases). The CDR3 length is 14 residues. V was shortened by 5 bases and J by 0 bases, with 10 bases between the two germline ends. Germline loops: CDR1 MNHNY, CDR2 SVGAGI (reference sequence). In DNA form, the CDR3 reads TGTGCCAGCAGTCGGACAGTGCTGAACACTGAAGCTTTCTTT. Residues: CASSRTVLNTEAFF.

This clone showed up just a few times. As DNA, the CDR3 is TGTGCCAGCAGTGTCAGGGGGGAGCAGTTCTTC. This codes for CASSVRGEQFF. The chain couples TRBV6-5 to TRBJ2-1, with TRBD1 identical over 7 bases. The CDR3 has 11 residues. Germline CDR1 and CDR2: MNHEY and SVGAGI. Unmatched junction bases numbered 2, after V lost 5 bases and J lost 10 bases.

V gene TRBV6-5 combines with J gene TRBJ1-6, with 8 bases lining up with TRBD1. The CDR3 length is 12 residues. Per the germline V gene, CDR1 is MNHEY and CDR2 is SVGAGI. With 6 bases clipped from V and 8 bases from J, the junction kept 0 bases outside the gene matches. CDR3 in DNA: TGTGCCAGCAGGACAGGGGATTCACCCCTCCACTTT. Amino acids: CASRTGDSPLHF.

This chain links TRBV7-9 with TRBJ2-3, with a weak D call TRBD2 (6 bases). In germline, CDR1 is SEHNR, CDR2 FQNEAQ (reference sequence). This CDR3 comprises 16 residues. V dropped 1 base and J dropped 4 bases, with 15 bases sitting between them. CDR3 sequence: CASSLGLVRDSDTQYF. In nucleotides, the CDR3 is TGTGCCAGCAGCTTAGGGCTTGTCAGGGACTCAGATACGCAGTATTTT.

The chain is built from TRBV11-3 and TRBJ2-7; D is possibly TRBD1 (5 bases). V shed 0 bases and J shed 3 bases, with 9 bases lying between them. Per germline, CDR1 SGHNT and CDR2 YENEEA. This CDR3 comprises 14 residues. CDR3 bases: TGTGCCAGCAGCTTAGATGGGGCCAACTACGAGCAGTACTTC. The encoded protein is CASSLDGANYEQYF.